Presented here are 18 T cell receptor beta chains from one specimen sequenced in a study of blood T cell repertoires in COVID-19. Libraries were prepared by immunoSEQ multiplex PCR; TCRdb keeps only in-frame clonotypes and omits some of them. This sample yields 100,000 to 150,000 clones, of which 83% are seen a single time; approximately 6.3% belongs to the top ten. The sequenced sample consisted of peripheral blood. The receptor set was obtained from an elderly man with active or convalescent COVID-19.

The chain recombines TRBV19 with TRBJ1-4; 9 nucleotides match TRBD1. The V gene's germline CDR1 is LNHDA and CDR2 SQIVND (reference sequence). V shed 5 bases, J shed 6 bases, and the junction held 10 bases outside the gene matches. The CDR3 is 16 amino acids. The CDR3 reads CASSPLSGTGHEKLFF. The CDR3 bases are TGTGCCAGTAGTCCTCTTTCCGGGACAGGGCATGAAAAACTGTTTTTT.

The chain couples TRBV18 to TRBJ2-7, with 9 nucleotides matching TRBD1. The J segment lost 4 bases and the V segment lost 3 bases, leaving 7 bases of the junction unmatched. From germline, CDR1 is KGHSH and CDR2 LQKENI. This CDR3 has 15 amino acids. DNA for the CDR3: TGTGCCAGCTCACCCCCGGGACAGGGAAAGTACGAGCAGTACTTC. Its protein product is CASSPPGQGKYEQYF.

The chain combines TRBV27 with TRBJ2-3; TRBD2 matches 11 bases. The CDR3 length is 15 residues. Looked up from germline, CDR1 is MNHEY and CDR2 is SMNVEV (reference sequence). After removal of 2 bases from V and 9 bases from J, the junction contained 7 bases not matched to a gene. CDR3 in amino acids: CASSLASGGPWTQYF. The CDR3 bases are TGTGCCAGCAGTTTAGCTAGCGGGGGGCCATGGACGCAGTATTTT.

The CDR3 here is CASSQQAGGETQYF. CDR3 coding DNA: TGCGCCAGCAGCCAGCAAGCAGGGGGGGAGACCCAGTACTTC. The V call is TRBV5-1, the J call TRBJ2-5, with D possibly matching TRBD1 (7 bases). The length of the CDR3 is 14 residues. Trimming took off 4 bases at V and 5 bases at J, with 15 bases between the two ends. CDR1 is SGHRS and CDR2 is YFSETQ in the germline V gene.

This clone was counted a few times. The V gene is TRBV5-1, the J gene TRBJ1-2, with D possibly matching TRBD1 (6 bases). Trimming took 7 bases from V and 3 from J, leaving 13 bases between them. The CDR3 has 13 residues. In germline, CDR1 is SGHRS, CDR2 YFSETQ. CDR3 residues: CASVGDNDYGYTF. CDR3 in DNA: TGCGCCAGCGTCGGGGACAACGACTATGGCTACACCTTC.

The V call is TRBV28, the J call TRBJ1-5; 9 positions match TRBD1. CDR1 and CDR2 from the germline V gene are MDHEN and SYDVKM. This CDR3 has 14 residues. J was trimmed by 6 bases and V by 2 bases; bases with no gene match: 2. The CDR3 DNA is TGTGCCAGCAGTTTACCGGACAGGGGTCAGCCCCAGCATTTT. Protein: CASSLPDRGQPQHF.

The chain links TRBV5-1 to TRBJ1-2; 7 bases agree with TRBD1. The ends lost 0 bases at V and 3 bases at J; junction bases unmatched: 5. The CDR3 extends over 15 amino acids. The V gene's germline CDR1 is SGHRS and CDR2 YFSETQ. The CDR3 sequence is CASSLAPQGDYGYTF. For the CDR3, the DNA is TGCGCCAGCAGCTTGGCTCCCCAGGGGGACTATGGCTACACCTTC.

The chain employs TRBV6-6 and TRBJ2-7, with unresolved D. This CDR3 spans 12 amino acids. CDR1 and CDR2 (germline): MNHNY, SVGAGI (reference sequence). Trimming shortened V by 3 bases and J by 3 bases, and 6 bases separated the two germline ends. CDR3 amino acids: CASSYQFYEQYF. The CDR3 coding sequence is TGTGCCAGCAGTTATCAGTTCTACGAGCAGTACTTC.

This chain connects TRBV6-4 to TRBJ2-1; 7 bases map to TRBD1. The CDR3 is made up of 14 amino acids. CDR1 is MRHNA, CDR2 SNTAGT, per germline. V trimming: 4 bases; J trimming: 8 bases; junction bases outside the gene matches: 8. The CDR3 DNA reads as TGTGCCAGCAGTGCAGGACAGGAGTACGATGAGCAGTTCTTC. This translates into CASSAGQEYDEQFF.

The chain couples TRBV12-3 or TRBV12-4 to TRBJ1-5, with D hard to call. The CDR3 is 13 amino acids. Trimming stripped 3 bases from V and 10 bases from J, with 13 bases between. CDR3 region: CASSFRRSLPQHF. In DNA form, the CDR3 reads TGTGCCAGCAGTTTCCGCCGGAGTCTACCCCAGCATTTT.

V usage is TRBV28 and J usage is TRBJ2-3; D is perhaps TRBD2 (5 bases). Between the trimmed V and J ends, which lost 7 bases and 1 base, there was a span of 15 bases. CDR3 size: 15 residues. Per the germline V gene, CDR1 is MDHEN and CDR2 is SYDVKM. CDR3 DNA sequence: TGTGCCAGCAACTCCGTCGCAGCGGGCACAGATACGCAGTATTTT. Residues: CASNSVAAGTDTQYF. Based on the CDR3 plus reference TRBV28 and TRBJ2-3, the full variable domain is DVKVTQSSRYLVKRTGEKVFLECVQDMDHENMFWYRQDPGLGLRLIYFSYDVKMKEKGDIPEGYSVSREKKERFSLILESASTNQTSMYLCASNSVAAGTDTQYFGPGTRLTVL.

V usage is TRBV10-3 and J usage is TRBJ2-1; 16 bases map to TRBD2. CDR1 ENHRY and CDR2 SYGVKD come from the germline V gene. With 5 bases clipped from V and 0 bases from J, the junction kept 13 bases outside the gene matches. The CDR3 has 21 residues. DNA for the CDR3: TGTGCCATCAGTACACTTACCGGGACTAGCGGGGGGGCGAGCTCCTACAATGAGCAGTTCTTC. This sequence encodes CAISTLTGTSGGASSYNEQFF.

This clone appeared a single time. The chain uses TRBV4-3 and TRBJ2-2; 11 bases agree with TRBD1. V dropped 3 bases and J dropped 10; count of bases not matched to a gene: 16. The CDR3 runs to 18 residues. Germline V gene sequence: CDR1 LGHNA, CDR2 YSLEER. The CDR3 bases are TGCGCCAGCAGCCACGTTCCGGGACAGGGGGATGGAGGAGAGGAGCTGTTTTTT. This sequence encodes CASSHVPGQGDGGEELFF.

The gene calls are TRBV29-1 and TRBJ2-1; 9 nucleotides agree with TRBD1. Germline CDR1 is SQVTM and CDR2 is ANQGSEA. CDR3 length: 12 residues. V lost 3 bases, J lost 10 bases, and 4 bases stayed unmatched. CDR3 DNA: TGCAGCGTTGACGACAGGGGGGACGAGCAGTTCTTC. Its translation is CSVDDRGDEQFF.

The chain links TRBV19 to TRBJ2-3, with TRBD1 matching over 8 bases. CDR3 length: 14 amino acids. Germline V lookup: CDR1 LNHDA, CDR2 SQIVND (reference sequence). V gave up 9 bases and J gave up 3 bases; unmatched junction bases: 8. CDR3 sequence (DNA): TGTGCCAGCCGTAACCAGGGGGCGACAGATACGCAGTATTTT. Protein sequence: CASRNQGATDTQYF.

In DNA form, the CDR3 reads TGTGCCAGCAGCTTCGGACAGGGAATTTCACCCCTCCACTTT. Amino acid sequence: CASSFGQGISPLHF. The chain uses TRBV5-8 and TRBJ1-6; TRBD1 agrees at 8 bases. Per the germline V gene, CDR1 is SGHTS and CDR2 is YDEGEE. V lost 2 bases to trimming and J lost 9 bases; unmatched junction nucleotides: 4. CDR3 length equals 14 residues.

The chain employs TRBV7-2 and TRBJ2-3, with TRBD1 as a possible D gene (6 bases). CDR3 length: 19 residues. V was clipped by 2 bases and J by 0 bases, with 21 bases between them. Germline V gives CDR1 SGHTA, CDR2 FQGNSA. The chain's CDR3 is CASSLRGRRDTTSTDTQYF. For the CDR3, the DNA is TGTGCCAGCAGCTTAAGAGGGCGAAGGGACACCACTAGCACAGATACGCAGTATTTT. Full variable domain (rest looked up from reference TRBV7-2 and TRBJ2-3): GAGVSQSPSNKVTEKGKDVELRCDPISGHTALYWYRQSLGQGLEFLIYFQGNSAPDKSGLPSDRFSAERTGGSVSTLTIQRTQQEDSAVYLCASSLRGRRDTTSTDTQYFGPGTRLTVL.

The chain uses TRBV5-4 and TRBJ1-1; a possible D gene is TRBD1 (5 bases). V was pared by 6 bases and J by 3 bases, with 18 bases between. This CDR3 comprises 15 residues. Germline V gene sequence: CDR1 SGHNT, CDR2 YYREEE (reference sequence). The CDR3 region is CASNRGGSWDTEAFF. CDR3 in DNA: TGTGCCAGCAACCGGGGGGGGTCATGGGACACTGAAGCTTTCTTT. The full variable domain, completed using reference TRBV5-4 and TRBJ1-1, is ETGVTQSPTHLIKTRGQQVTLRCSSQSGHNTVSWYQQALGQGPQFIFQYYREEENGRGNFPPRFSGLQFPNYSSELNVNALELDDSALYLCASNRGGSWDTEAFFGQGTRLTVV.